The entry below gives a single T cell receptor (beta chain) sequence along with its context. The CDR3 spans 14 residues. The V and J ends lost 0 bases and 2 bases respectively, with 5 bases between them. CDR1 is GTSNPN and CDR2 is SVGIG in the germline V gene (reference sequence). In the original processing: Junction-only immunoSEQ data arrived without quality scores, meaning filtering differed. Clones were sequenced by immunoSEQ multiplex PCR, and TCRdb holds only the in-frame ones, with some missing. V and J calls and clone size follow that table, whereas D and trimming were derived from the DNA. The table records roughly 2,500,000 clones, under 95% of them present only once. The data stem from a study of shared clonotypes between healthy human individuals.

The V call is TRBV30, the J call TRBJ2-6; the D gene is possibly TRBD1 (5 bases). This TCR was recovered from a man younger than 30 in good health. Some clones in this sample may be carry-over from other donors' samples. The specimen sequenced was naive CD4+ T cells from PBMCs. Subset: CD45RA+ positively selected. The CDR3 DNA reads as TGTGCCTGGAGTGTACAGGCTGGGGCCAACGTCCTGACTTTC. Translating gives CAWSVQAGANVLTF.